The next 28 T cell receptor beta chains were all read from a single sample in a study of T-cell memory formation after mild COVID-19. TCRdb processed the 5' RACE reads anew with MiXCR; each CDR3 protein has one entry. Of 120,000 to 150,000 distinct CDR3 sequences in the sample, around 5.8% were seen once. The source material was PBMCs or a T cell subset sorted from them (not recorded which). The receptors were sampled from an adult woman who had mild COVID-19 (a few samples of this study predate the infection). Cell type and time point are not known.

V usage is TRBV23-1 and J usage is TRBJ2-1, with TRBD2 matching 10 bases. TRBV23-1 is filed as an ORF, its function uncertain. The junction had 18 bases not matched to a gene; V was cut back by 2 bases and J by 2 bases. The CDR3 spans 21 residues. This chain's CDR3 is CASSQPSGLAEDRIPYNEQFF. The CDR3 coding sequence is TGCGCCAGCAGTCAACCCTCAGGACTAGCGGAAGATAGGATCCCCTACAATGAGCAGTTCTTC.

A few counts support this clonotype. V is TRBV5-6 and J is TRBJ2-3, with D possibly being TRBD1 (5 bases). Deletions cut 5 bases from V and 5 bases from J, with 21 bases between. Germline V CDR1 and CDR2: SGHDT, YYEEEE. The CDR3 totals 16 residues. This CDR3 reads CASSYSAGWVRDTQYF. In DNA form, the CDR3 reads TGTGCCAGCAGTTATTCCGCAGGGTGGGTGAGAGATACGCAGTATTTT.

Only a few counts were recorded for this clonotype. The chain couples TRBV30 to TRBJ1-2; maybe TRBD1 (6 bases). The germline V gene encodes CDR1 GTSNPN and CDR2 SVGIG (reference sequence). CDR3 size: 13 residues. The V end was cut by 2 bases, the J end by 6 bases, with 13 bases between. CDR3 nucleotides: TGTGCCTGGAGTCCACAGGGTGTCCATGGCTACACCTTC. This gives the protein CAWSPQGVHGYTF.

CDR3 bases: TGTGCCAGCAGCCAATATGACTTTGAAGCTTTCTTT. This translates into CASSQYDFEAFF. The genes are TRBV11-2 and TRBJ1-1; no clear D gene. The CDR3 covers 12 residues. Trimming left V 5 bases short and J 7 bases short, with 11 bases between. Looked up from germline, CDR1 is SGHAT and CDR2 is FQNNGV.

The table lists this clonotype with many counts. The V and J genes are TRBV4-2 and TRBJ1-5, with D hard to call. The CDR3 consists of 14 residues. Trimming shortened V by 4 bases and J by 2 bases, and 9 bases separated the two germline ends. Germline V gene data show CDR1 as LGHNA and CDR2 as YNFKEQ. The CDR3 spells CASSPLARNQPQHF. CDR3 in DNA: TGTGCCAGCAGCCCTCTCGCCCGCAATCAGCCCCAGCATTTT.

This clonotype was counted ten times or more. DNA for the CDR3: TGTGCCAGCAGCTTAGGACACAGCAATCAGCCCCAGCATTTT. It specifies CASSLGHSNQPQHF. The V call is TRBV5-5, the J call TRBJ1-5, with TRBD1 as a possible D gene (5 bases). Germline CDR1 is SGHKS and CDR2 is YYEKEE (reference sequence). There are 14 residues in the CDR3. Trimming cost V 2 bases and J 1 base, with 7 bases left between them.

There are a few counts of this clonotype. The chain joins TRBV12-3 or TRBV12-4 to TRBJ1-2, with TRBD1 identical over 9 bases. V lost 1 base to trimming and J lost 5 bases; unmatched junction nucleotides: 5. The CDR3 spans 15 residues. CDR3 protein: CASSLDGTGLYGYTF. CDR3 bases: TGTGCCAGCAGTTTAGACGGGACAGGGCTATATGGCTACACCTTC.

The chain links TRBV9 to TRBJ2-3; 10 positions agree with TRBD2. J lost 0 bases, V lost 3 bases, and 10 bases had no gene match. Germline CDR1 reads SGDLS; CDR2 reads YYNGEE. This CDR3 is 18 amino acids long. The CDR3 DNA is TGTGCCAGCAGCGCCCCTAGCGGGAGCCCAGCTAGCACAGATACGCAGTATTTT. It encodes CASSAPSGSPASTDTQYF.

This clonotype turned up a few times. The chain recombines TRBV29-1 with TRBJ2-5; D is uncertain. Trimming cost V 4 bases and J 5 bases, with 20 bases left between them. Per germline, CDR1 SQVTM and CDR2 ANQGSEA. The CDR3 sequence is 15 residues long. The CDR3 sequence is CSVARNRATGETQYF. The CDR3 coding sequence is TGCAGCGTTGCACGGAACCGGGCGACGGGTGAGACCCAGTACTTC.

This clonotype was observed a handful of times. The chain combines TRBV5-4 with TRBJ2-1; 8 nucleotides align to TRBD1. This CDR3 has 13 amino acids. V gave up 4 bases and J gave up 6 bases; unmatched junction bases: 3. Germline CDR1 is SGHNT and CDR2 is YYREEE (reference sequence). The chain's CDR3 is CASSVTGGNEQFF. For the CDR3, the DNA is TGTGCCAGCAGCGTAACAGGGGGCAATGAGCAGTTCTTC.

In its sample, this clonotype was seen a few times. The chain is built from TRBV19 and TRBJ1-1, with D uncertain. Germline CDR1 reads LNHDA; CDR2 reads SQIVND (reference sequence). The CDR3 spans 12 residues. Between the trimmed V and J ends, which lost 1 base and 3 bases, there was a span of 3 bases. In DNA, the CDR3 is TGTGCCAGTAGTATAGGCTACACTGAAGCTTTCTTT. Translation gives CASSIGYTEAFF.

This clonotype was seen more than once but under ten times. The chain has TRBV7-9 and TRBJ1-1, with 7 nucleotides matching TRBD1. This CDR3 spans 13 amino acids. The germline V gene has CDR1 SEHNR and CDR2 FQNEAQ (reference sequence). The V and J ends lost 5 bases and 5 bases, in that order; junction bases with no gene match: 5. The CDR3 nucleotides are TGTGCCAGCAGCCAGACAGGGAGGACTGAAGCTTTCTTT. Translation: CASSQTGRTEAFF. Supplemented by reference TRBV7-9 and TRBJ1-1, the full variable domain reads DTGVSQNPRHKITKRGQNVTFRCDPISEHNRLYWYRQTLGQGPEFLTYFQNEAQLEKSRLLSDRFSAERPKGSFSTLEIQRTEQGDSAMYLCASSQTGRTEAFFGQGTRLTVV.

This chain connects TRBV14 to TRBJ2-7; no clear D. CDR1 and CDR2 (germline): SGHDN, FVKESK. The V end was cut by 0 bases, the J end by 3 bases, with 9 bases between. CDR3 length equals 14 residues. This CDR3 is CASSQDSVNYEQYF. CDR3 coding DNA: TGTGCCAGCAGCCAAGACTCTGTCAACTACGAGCAGTACTTC. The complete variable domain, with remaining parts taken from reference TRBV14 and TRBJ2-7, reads EAGVTQFPSHSVIEKGQTVTLRCDPISGHDNLYWYRRVMGKEIKFLLHFVKESKQDESGMPNNRFLAERTGGTYSTLKVQPAELEDSGVYFCASSQDSVNYEQYFGPGTRLTVT.

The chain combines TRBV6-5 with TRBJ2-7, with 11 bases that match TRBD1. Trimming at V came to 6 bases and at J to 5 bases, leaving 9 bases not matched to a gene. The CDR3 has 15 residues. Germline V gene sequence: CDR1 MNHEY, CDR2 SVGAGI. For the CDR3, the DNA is TGTGCCAGCAGATCTCCGGGACAGGGGGTCCACGAGCAGTACTTC. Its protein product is CASRSPGQGVHEQYF.

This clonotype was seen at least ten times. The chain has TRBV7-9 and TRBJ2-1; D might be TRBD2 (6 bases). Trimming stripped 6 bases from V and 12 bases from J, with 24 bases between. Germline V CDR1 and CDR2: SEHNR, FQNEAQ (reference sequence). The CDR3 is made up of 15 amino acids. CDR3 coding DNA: TGTGCCAGCAGGACAGACTCACGGGGGTTTCGTAGGCAGTTCTTC. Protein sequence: CASRTDSRGFRRQFF.

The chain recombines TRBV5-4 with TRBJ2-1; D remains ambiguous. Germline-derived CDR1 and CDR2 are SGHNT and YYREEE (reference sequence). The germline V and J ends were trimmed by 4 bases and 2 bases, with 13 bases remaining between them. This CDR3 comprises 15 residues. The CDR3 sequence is CASSMTSGPYNEQFF. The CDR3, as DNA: TGTGCCAGCAGCATGACGTCAGGCCCCTACAATGAGCAGTTCTTC.

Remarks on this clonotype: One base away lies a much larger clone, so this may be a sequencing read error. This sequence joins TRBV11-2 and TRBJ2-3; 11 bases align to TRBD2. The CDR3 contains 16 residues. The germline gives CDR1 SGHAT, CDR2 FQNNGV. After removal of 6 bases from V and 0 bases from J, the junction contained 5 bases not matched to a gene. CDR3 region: CASSSIAGGSTDTQYF. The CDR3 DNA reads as TGTGCCAGCAGTTCTATAGCGGGGGGGAGCACAGATACGCAGTATTTT. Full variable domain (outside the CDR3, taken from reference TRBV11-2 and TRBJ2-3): EAGVAQSPRYKIIEKRQSVAFWCNPISGHATLYWYQQILGQGPKLLIQFQNNGVVDDSQLPKDRFSAERLKGVDSTLKIQPAKLEDSAVYLCASSSIAGGSTDTQYFGPGTRLTVL.

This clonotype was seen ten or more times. CDR3 DNA sequence: TGTGCCAGCAGTGAAGAAGGGACAGGCAACCCTGAAGCTTTCTTT. Its translation: CASSEEGTGNPEAFF. V usage is TRBV6-1 and J usage is TRBJ1-1, with TRBD1 matching 8 bases. This CDR3 has 15 residues. Germline V CDR1 and CDR2: MNHNS, SASEGT. After removal of 1 base from V and 6 bases from J, the junction contained 7 bases not matched to a gene.

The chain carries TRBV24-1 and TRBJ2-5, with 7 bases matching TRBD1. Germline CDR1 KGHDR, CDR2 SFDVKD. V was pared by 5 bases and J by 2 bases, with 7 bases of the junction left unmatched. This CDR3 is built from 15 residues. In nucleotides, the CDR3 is TGTGCCACCAGTGCCCTGGACAGGCCGCAAGAGACCCAGTACTTC. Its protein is CATSALDRPQETQYF.

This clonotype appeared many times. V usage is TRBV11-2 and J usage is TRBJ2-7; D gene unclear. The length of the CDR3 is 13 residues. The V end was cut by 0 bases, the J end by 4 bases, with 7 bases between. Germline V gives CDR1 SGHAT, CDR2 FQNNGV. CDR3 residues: CASSLDGGYEQYF. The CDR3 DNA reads TGTGCCAGCAGCTTAGATGGTGGTTACGAGCAGTACTTC.

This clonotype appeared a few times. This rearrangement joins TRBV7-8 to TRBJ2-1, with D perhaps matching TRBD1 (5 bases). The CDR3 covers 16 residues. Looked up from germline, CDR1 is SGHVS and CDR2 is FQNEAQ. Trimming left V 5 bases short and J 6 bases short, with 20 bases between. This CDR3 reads CASSGRTIRSGNEQFF. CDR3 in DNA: TGTGCCAGCAGCGGACGGACAATCCGATCGGGCAATGAGCAGTTCTTC.

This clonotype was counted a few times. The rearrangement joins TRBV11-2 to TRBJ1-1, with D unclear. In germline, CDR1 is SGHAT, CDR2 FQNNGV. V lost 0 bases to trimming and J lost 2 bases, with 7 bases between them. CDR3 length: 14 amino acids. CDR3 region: CASSLEPPNTEAFF. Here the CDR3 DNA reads TGTGCCAGCAGCTTAGAACCGCCAAACACTGAAGCTTTCTTT.

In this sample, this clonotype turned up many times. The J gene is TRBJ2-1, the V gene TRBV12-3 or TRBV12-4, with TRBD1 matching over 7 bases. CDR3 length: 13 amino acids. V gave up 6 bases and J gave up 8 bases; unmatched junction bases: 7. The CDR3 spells CASSRQQGHEQFF. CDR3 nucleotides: TGTGCCAGCAGCCGTCAACAGGGGCATGAGCAGTTCTTC.

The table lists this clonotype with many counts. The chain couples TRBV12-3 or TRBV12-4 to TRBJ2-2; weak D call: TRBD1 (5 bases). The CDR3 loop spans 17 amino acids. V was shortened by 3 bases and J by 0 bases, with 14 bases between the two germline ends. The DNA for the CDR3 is TGTGCCAGCAGTTTTAAGCAGGGCTCCGCGAACACCGGGGAGCTGTTTTTT. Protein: CASSFKQGSANTGELFF.

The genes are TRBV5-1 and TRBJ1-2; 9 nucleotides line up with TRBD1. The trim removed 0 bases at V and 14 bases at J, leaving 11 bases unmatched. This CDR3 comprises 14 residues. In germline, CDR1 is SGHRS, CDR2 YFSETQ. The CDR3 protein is CASSLGTGGPVNTF. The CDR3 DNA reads TGCGCCAGCAGCTTGGGAACAGGGGGCCCAGTTAATACCTTC. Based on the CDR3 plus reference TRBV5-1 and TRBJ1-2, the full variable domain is KAGVTQTPRYLIKTRGQQVTLSCSPISGHRSVSWYQQTPGQGLQFLFEYFSETQRNKGNFPGRFSGRQFSNSRSEMNVSTLELGDSALYLCASSLGTGGPVNTFGSGTRLTVV.

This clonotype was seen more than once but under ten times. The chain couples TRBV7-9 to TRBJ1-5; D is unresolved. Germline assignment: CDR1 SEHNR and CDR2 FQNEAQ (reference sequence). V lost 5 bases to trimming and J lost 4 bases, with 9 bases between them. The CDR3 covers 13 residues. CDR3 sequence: CASSPTANQPQHF. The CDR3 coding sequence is TGTGCCAGCAGCCCGACTGCAAATCAGCCCCAGCATTTT.

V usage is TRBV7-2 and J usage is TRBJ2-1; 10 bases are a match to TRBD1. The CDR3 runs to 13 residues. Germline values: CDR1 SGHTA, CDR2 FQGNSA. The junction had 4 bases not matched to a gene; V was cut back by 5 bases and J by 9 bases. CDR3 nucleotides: TGTGCCAGCAGCACGGGACAGGGGTCTGAGCAGTTCTTC. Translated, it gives CASSTGQGSEQFF.

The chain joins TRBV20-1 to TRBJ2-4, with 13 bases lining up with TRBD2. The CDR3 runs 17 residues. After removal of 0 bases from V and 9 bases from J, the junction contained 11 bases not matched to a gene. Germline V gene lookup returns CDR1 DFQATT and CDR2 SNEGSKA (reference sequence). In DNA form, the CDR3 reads TGCAGTGCTAGAGATCGACCGAGGACTAGCGGGAGTCCCATTCAGTACTTC. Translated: CSARDRPRTSGSPIQYF.